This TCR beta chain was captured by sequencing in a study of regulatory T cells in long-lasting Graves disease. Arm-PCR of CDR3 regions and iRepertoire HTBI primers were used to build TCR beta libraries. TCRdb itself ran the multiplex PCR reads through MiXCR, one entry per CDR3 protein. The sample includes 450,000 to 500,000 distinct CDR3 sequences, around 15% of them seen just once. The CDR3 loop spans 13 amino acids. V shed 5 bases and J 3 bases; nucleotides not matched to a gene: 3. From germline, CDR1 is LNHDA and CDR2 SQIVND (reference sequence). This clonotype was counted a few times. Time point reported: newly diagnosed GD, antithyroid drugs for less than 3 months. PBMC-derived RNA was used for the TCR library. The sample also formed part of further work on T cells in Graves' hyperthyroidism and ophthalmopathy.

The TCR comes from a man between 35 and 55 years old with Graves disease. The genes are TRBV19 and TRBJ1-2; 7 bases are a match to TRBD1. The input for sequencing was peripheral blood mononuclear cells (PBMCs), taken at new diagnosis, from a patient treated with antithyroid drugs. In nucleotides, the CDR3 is TGTGCCAGTAGTGTAACAGGGGACTATGGCTACACCTTC. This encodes CASSVTGDYGYTF.